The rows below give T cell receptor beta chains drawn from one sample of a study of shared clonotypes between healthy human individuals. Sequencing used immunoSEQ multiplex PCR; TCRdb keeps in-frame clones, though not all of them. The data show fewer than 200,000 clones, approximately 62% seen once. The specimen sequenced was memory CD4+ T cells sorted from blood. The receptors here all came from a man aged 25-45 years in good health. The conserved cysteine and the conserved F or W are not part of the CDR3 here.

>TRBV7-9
ASRGAGVGDTQY
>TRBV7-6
ASSPRDRGSVAGRSSYEQY
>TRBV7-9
ASSFQGNTEAF
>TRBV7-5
VRSRTWETQY
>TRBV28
ASSSTGLRQF
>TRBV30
AWSLQGSVETQY
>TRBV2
ASSDLKRGPTDTQY
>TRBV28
ASSLRRRGDTEAF
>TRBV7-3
ASSLSGTPYNEQF
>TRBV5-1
ASSLGGHEQF
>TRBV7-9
ASSLKGDTEAF
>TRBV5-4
ASSLEAGARQGYT
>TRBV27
ASSSNSNRGTQY
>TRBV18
ASSRGSDGVQY